The TCR beta chain described here comes from a study of cytomegalovirus exposure and HLA in healthy donors. Findings of the study overall: The finding came from a later analysis; first-cohort TCR clusters tended to co-occur in the roughly 120 validation repertoires. Among TCR sequences, most were rare, though some public TCRs appeared in many donors. In vitro experiments confirmed that a few CMV-associated chains were specific for CMV antigens.

A word on this clone: The antigen is unknown.

Among the roughly 120 subjects of the validation cohort, separate from the roughly 670-subject first cohort, were the donors. Libraries were prepared by immunoSEQ multiplex PCR; TCRdb keeps only in-frame clonotypes and omits some of them. The table lists fewer than 65,000 clones, nearly 90% of them singletons. V was clipped by 5 bases and J by 6 bases, with 14 bases between them. CDR1 is LNHDA and CDR2 is SQIVND in the germline V gene (reference sequence). The CDR3 runs 13 residues. This clonotype originated in a woman between 18 and 29 years old in good health and CMV-seronegative. Source material: PBMCs. The genes are TRBV19 and TRBJ2-7, with D possibly being TRBD2 (6 bases). In nucleotides, the CDR3 is TGTGCCAGTAGTCGGGGGTTCGGTTCCGAGCAGTACTTC. This codes for CASSRGFGSEQYF.